Each of the 28 T cell receptor beta chains below was sequenced from the same sample in a study of OX40 agonist ivuxolimab in advanced cancers. Produced via immunoSEQ multiplex PCR; TCRdb's table is partial and in-frame only. Of roughly 70,000 clones listed, approximately 86% are singletons. The sequencing used CD4+ or CD8+ T cells sorted from blood, collected in a trial of the OX40 agonist ivuxolimab. These TCRs come from an adult with an advanced solid tumor such as melanoma, head and neck, liver or kidney cancer.

The genes are TRBV20-1 and TRBJ2-1; D may be TRBD1 (5 bases). V gave up 3 bases and J gave up 5 bases, with 5 bases separating them. There are 11 residues in the CDR3. Germline CDR1 is DFQATT and CDR2 is SNEGSKA (reference sequence). The CDR3 sequence: CSASRDNEQFF. Written as DNA, the CDR3 is TGCAGTGCTAGCAGGGACAATGAGCAGTTCTTC.

The chain combines TRBV7-3 with TRBJ2-7, with a tentative D call TRBD1 (5 bases). V gave up 4 bases and J gave up 2 bases, with 12 bases separating them. The CDR3 is made up of 14 amino acids. Germline V gene sequence: CDR1 SGHTA, CDR2 FQGTGA. The CDR3 reads CASSSGSPPYEQYF. DNA of the CDR3: TGTGCCAGCAGCTCAGGGTCCCCTCCCTACGAGCAGTACTTC. Filled out from reference TRBV7-3 and TRBJ2-7, the complete variable domain reads GAGVSQTPSNKVTEKGKYVELRCDPISGHTALYWYRQSLGQGPEFLIYFQGTGAADDSGLPNDRFFAVRPEGSVSTLKIQRTERGDSAVYLCASSSGSPPYEQYFGPGTRLTVT.

In DNA, the CDR3 is TGTGCCAGCAGTGAAAAGGGGGCGACTGAAGCTTTCTTT. This translates into CASSEKGATEAFF. The rearrangement joins TRBV6-1 to TRBJ1-1; 7 nucleotides align to TRBD1. V shed 2 bases and J 5 bases; nucleotides not matched to a gene: 2. This CDR3 has 13 amino acids. Germline values: CDR1 MNHNS, CDR2 SASEGT.

CDR3: CASSLTGTSTGELFF. Written as DNA, the CDR3 is TGTGCCAGCAGCTTAACGGGTACTAGTACCGGGGAGCTGTTTTTT. The chain carries TRBV7-2 and TRBJ2-2; D might be TRBD2 (5 bases). The CDR3 has 15 residues. V dropped 2 bases and J dropped 5 bases, with 12 bases sitting between them. In germline, CDR1 is SGHTA, CDR2 FQGNSA.

The chain links TRBV7-9 to TRBJ2-1, with 8 bases that match TRBD2. The CDR3 length is 16 residues. Germline V gene lookup returns CDR1 SEHNR and CDR2 FQNEAQ (reference sequence). V dropped 5 bases and J dropped 8; count of bases not matched to a gene: 14. CDR3 nucleotide sequence: TGTGCCAGCAGCCATCGGGGAGCGGGAGAAGGCCATGAGCAGTTCTTC. Its translation: CASSHRGAGEGHEQFF.

The chain recombines TRBV28 with TRBJ1-4; D call uncertain. CDR3 size: 15 residues. Germline lookup yields CDR1 MDHEN and CDR2 SYDVKM. V was clipped by 6 bases and J by 3 bases, with 14 bases between them. CDR3 sequence (DNA): TGTGCCAGCAGGAGAGGACCGGCGGCTAATGAAAAACTGTTTTTT. Encoded protein: CASRRGPAANEKLFF.

This clone was recorded once. This chain connects TRBV15 to TRBJ2-4; tentatively, D is TRBD2 (6 bases). The germline gives CDR1 LNHNV, CDR2 YYDKDF (reference sequence). This CDR3 has 18 residues. V was trimmed by 1 base and J by 7 bases, leaving 23 bases between them. CDR3 sequence reads: CATSRVAAGTGGRNIQYF. In DNA, the CDR3 is TGTGCCACCAGCAGAGTGGCGGCGGGCACCGGGGGAAGGAACATTCAGTACTTC. Full variable domain (missing parts from reference TRBV15 and TRBJ2-4): DAMVIQNPRYQVTQFGKPVTLSCSQTLNHNVMYWYQQKSSQAPKLLFHYYDKDFNNEADTPDNFQSRRPNTSFCFLDIRSPGLGDTAMYLCATSRVAAGTGGRNIQYFGAGTRLSVL.

This clone was detected only once. The chain combines TRBV5-1 with TRBJ2-1; the match to TRBD2 covers 12 bases. The V gene's germline CDR1 is SGHRS and CDR2 YFSETQ. There are 16 residues in the CDR3. Unmatched junction bases numbered 7, after V lost 1 base and J lost 8 bases. The CDR3 reads CASSLRTSGKGDEQFF. CDR3 coding DNA: TGCGCCAGCAGCTTGCGGACTAGCGGGAAGGGCGATGAGCAGTTCTTC. Drawing the rest from reference TRBV5-1 and TRBJ2-1, the complete variable domain is KAGVTQTPRYLIKTRGQQVTLSCSPISGHRSVSWYQQTPGQGLQFLFEYFSETQRNKGNFPGRFSGRQFSNSRSEMNVSTLELGDSALYLCASSLRTSGKGDEQFFGPGTRLTVL.

This chain links TRBV5-1 with TRBJ2-2; D uncertain. Germline loops: CDR1 SGHRS, CDR2 YFSETQ. CDR3 size: 13 residues. V lost 1 base, J lost 6 bases, and 7 bases lay in between. The CDR3: CASSLLVAGELFF. The CDR3 coding sequence is TGCGCCAGCAGCTTGTTAGTGGCCGGGGAGCTGTTTTTT.

CDR3 sequence: CASSFQDRLSYEQYF. CDR3 nucleotides: TGTGCCAGCAGCTTCCAGGACAGATTGTCCTACGAGCAGTACTTC. The chain links TRBV7-9 to TRBJ2-7, with D possibly matching TRBD1 (6 bases). Germline V gene lookup returns CDR1 SEHNR and CDR2 FQNEAQ (reference sequence). V was pared by 3 bases and J by 1 base, with 13 bases between. CDR3 size: 15 residues.

The genes are TRBV10-3 and TRBJ1-1, with 11 bases matching TRBD1. The germline CDR1 and CDR2 sequences are ENHRY and SYGVKD. The V gene end was trimmed by 6 bases and the J gene end by 4 bases; junction bases not matched to a gene: 4. The CDR3 spans 14 residues. CDR3 region: CAIRSGTGGTEAFF. In nucleotides, the CDR3 is TGTGCCATCAGGTCCGGGACAGGGGGCACTGAAGCTTTCTTT.

This chain links TRBV19 with TRBJ2-4; D is undetermined. The CDR3 is 13 residues long. Trimming stripped 3 bases from V and 6 bases from J, with 9 bases between. Per the germline V gene, CDR1 is LNHDA and CDR2 is SQIVND (reference sequence). The CDR3 DNA is TGTGCCAGTAGTATTACCCCAAGAAACATTCAGTACTTC. Its translation: CASSITPRNIQYF.

The chain combines TRBV28 with TRBJ1-4; D possibly corresponds to TRBD1 (5 bases). The CDR3 covers 16 residues. From germline, CDR1 is MDHEN and CDR2 SYDVKM. V was clipped by 6 bases and J by 0 bases, with 14 bases between them. The CDR3 DNA is TGTGCCAGCAGACCCGCGGGGGGAGCAACTAATGAAAAACTGTTTTTT. Translating gives CASRPAGGATNEKLFF.

The V call is TRBV4-1, the J call TRBJ2-3; D possibly corresponds to TRBD2 (6 bases). The CDR3 sequence is 15 residues long. CDR1 and CDR2 (germline): MGHRA, YSYEKL. Deletions cut 8 bases from V and 2 bases from J, with 17 bases between. CDR3 in DNA: TGCGCCAGCGCACTCCTAGCGAGACTCACAGATACGCAGTATTTT. This codes for CASALLARLTDTQYF.

This chain links TRBV25-1 with TRBJ1-1; possibly TRBD1 for D (6 bases). V was cut by 6 bases and J by 6 bases, with 14 bases left in between. Per germline, CDR1 MGHDK and CDR2 SYGVNS. The CDR3 sequence is 13 residues long. Here the CDR3 DNA reads TGTGCCAGCAGGCGAGGGGGGGTACCTGAAGCTTTCTTT. Amino acids: CASRRGGVPEAFF.

V gene TRBV6-5 combines with J gene TRBJ1-4; weak D call: TRBD1 (6 bases). V dropped 4 bases and J dropped 7 bases, with 13 bases sitting between them. The germline gives CDR1 MNHEY, CDR2 SVGAGI. CDR3 size: 14 residues. In nucleotides, the CDR3 is TGTGCCAGCAGTTCGGCGGGGGCGGGTGAAAAACTGTTTTTT. Translating it yields CASSSAGAGEKLFF.

A few counts support this clone. This chain joins TRBV27 and TRBJ2-5; possible D gene TRBD1, 5 bases. The CDR3 sequence is 13 residues long. Trimming removed 4 bases at V and 2 bases at J, with 8 bases between. Germline V gives CDR1 MNHEY, CDR2 SMNVEV (reference sequence). Written as DNA, the CDR3 is TGTGCCAGCAGTTCAGGGAATCAAGAGACCCAGTACTTC. Its translation is CASSSGNQETQYF.

The rearrangement links TRBV5-1 to TRBJ2-7; the D is unclear. CDR3 length: 13 residues. V was shortened by 4 bases and J by 3 bases, with 11 bases between the two germline ends. The germline V gene has CDR1 SGHRS and CDR2 YFSETQ. The CDR3 loop reads CASSRTANYEQYF. CDR3 sequence (DNA): TGCGCCAGCAGCAGAACAGCTAACTACGAGCAGTACTTC. Supplemented by reference TRBV5-1 and TRBJ2-7, the full variable domain reads KAGVTQTPRYLIKTRGQQVTLSCSPISGHRSVSWYQQTPGQGLQFLFEYFSETQRNKGNFPGRFSGRQFSNSRSEMNVSTLELGDSALYLCASSRTANYEQYFGPGTRLTVT.

The CDR3 reads CASSDSTRGAEQFF. Here the CDR3 DNA reads TGTGCCAGCAGTGACTCTACGAGGGGAGCTGAGCAGTTCTTC. The chain combines TRBV6-4 with TRBJ2-1, with D perhaps being TRBD1 or TRBD2 (5 bases each). The CDR3 has 14 residues. The V gene's germline CDR1 is MRHNA and CDR2 SNTAGT. V was cut by 0 bases and J by 9 bases, with 12 bases left in between.

This rearrangement joins TRBV6-5 to TRBJ1-5; no clear D. V lost 5 bases, J lost 2 bases, and 13 bases lay in between. Germline V gives CDR1 MNHEY, CDR2 SVGAGI. The length of the CDR3 is 15 residues. The CDR3 loop reads CASSPSEGGNQPQHF. As DNA, the CDR3 is TGTGCCAGCAGTCCGTCCGAGGGAGGCAATCAGCCCCAGCATTTT.

The chain has TRBV5-1 and TRBJ1-2; D is perhaps TRBD1 (6 bases). Germline values: CDR1 SGHRS, CDR2 YFSETQ. The CDR3 has 14 residues. Trimming pared 1 base from V and 8 bases from J, leaving 15 bases between. CDR3 DNA sequence: TGCGCCAGCAGCTTGACCCGACAGGAGCAGGGCTACACCTTC. It specifies CASSLTRQEQGYTF.

The V and J genes are TRBV7-9 and TRBJ2-1, with 9 bases identical to TRBD2. Trimming took 9 bases from V and 6 from J; bases not matched to a gene: 9. The CDR3 loop spans 14 amino acids. Looked up from germline, CDR1 is SEHNR and CDR2 is FQNEAQ (reference sequence). DNA of the CDR3: TGTGCCAGTGTAGCGGGGGCGCGAGCCAATGAGCAGTTCTTC. It translates to CASVAGARANEQFF.

CDR3 region: CASSLVGQGAGEQYF. The DNA of the CDR3 is TGTGCCAGCAGCTTGGTAGGACAGGGGGCAGGTGAGCAGTACTTC. The V and J genes are TRBV5-4 and TRBJ2-7; 11 positions match TRBD1. CDR3 length equals 15 residues. Germline V gives CDR1 SGHNT, CDR2 YYREEE (reference sequence). V lost 0 bases to trimming and J lost 7 bases; unmatched junction nucleotides: 6.

The chain has TRBV25-1 and TRBJ1-2; D may be TRBD1 (5 bases). The germline V gene has CDR1 MGHDK and CDR2 SYGVNS. This CDR3 comprises 14 residues. Trimming took off 5 bases at V and 4 bases at J, with 14 bases between the two ends. The chain's CDR3 is CASSSGSIGYGYTF. The CDR3 coding sequence is TGTGCCAGCAGTTCAGGGAGCATTGGCTATGGCTACACCTTC.

DNA of the CDR3: TGTGCCAGCAGCTTAGACGGGGGCAGCACAGATACGCAGTATTTT. Amino acid sequence: CASSLDGGSTDTQYF. The V gene is TRBV7-2, the J gene TRBJ2-3, with D possibly being TRBD1 or TRBD2 (6 bases each). Per the germline V gene, CDR1 is SGHTA and CDR2 is FQGNSA. The CDR3 totals 15 residues. The V and J ends lost 1 base and 0 bases respectively, with 8 bases between them.

This chain links TRBV28 with TRBJ2-7, with 8 bases fitting TRBD1. The trim removed 0 bases at V and 1 base at J, leaving 11 bases unmatched. Germline loops: CDR1 MDHEN, CDR2 SYDVKM. The CDR3 totals 18 residues. The CDR3 bases are TGTGCCAGCAGTTTATGGGGAACCAGGGGGCGGGGATCCTACGAGCAGTACTTC. Translated, it gives CASSLWGTRGRGSYEQYF.

The V gene is TRBV7-8, the J gene TRBJ2-2; 11 bases line up with TRBD2. Germline assignment: CDR1 SGHVS and CDR2 FQNEAQ. CDR3 length: 17 amino acids. V was pared by 5 bases and J by 1 base, with 6 bases of the junction left unmatched. The CDR3 spells CASSPLTSGGNTGELFF. DNA of the CDR3: TGTGCCAGCAGCCCGTTAACTAGCGGGGGGAACACCGGGGAGCTGTTTTTT.

Notes on this clone: A read error may account for a junction end that differs from germline. The sample holds other DNA sequences that translate to the same CDR3. The V gene is TRBV4-1, the J gene TRBJ1-5; 9 bases fit TRBD1. Germline lookup yields CDR1 MGHRA and CDR2 YSYEKL. The length of the CDR3 is 18 residues. CDR3 nucleotides: TGCGCCAGCAGCCAAGAGGGGACAGGGCGTGGGGCGGGTCAGCCCCAGCACTTT. It encodes CASSQEGTGRGAGQPQHF.